Below are 11 T cell receptor beta chains sequenced from a single sample in a study of T cell repertoires in cytomegalovirus infection. Each CDR3 protein gets one entry after TCRdb re-called the reads with MiXCR. This table has roughly 200,000 distinct CDR3 sequences, approximately 17% appearing once. Material for sequencing was CD8+ T cells from PBMCs. These receptors originate from a human donor in good health (CMV status not recorded). Some clones in this sample may be carry-over from other donors' samples.

This clonotype was found a few times. This chain uses TRBV7-2 with TRBJ2-1, with TRBD1 identical over 7 bases. Germline V CDR1 and CDR2: SGHTA, FQGNSA. Losses at the gene ends were 5 bases for V and 4 bases for J; bases not matched to a gene: 8. There are 15 residues in the CDR3. This chain's CDR3 is CASSVNRGQYNEQFF. CDR3 nucleotides: TGTGCCAGCAGCGTCAACAGGGGCCAATACAATGAGCAGTTCTTC.

This clonotype was observed a few times. The chain recombines TRBV12-3 or TRBV12-4 with TRBJ2-1, with TRBD1 matching over 9 bases. This CDR3 is built from 15 residues. Trimming at V came to 5 bases and at J to 3 bases, leaving 5 bases not matched to a gene. The CDR3 is CASSVTGGRYNEQFF. The CDR3 coding sequence is TGTGCCAGCAGTGTCACAGGGGGCCGCTACAATGAGCAGTTCTTC.

The chain has TRBV15 and TRBJ1-5; D may be TRBD1 (5 bases). Germline values: CDR1 LNHNV, CDR2 YYDKDF (reference sequence). Trimming took off 8 bases at V and 3 bases at J, with 17 bases between the two ends. The CDR3 extends over 15 amino acids. This chain's CDR3 is CATEKRRGANQPQHF. The CDR3 DNA reads as TGTGCCACCGAGAAGCGAAGGGGCGCCAATCAGCCCCAGCATTTT. Variable domain in full (rest from reference TRBV15 and TRBJ1-5): DAMVIQNPRYQVTQFGKPVTLSCSQTLNHNVMYWYQQKSSQAPKLLFHYYDKDFNNEADTPDNFQSRRPNTSFCFLDIRSPGLGDTAMYLCATEKRRGANQPQHFGDGTRLSIL.

The chain uses TRBV7-6 and TRBJ2-1, with 9 bases matching TRBD1. Germline V gene sequence: CDR1 SGHVS, CDR2 FNYEAQ. The CDR3 loop spans 15 amino acids. Losses at the gene ends were 4 bases for V and 9 bases for J; bases not matched to a gene: 10. The CDR3 coding sequence is TGTGCCAGCAGCTCCCGGGACAGGGCCCAGGGTGAGCAGTTCTTC. It yields the protein CASSSRDRAQGEQFF.

In its sample, this clonotype was seen a few times. The chain is built from TRBV9 and TRBJ2-3; 7 nucleotides line up with TRBD1. The CDR3 runs 15 residues. The ends lost 2 bases at V and 3 bases at J; junction bases unmatched: 6. Looked up from germline, CDR1 is SGDLS and CDR2 is YYNGEE. The CDR3 region is CASSVRGTWTDTQYF. The CDR3 coding sequence is TGTGCCAGCAGCGTCAGGGGGACGTGGACAGATACGCAGTATTTT.

This clonotype was observed a few times. This chain connects TRBV6-2 or TRBV6-3 to TRBJ1-1; D unresolved. This CDR3 has 12 residues. With 6 bases removed from V and 2 bases from J, the gap between germline ends came to 7 bases. Germline V gene data show CDR1 as MNHEY and CDR2 as SVGEGT. CDR3 residues: CASRVGNTEAFF. DNA of the CDR3: TGTGCCAGCAGGGTGGGAAACACTGAAGCTTTCTTT.

This clonotype was picked up many times. The chain has TRBV6-5 and TRBJ2-7; D may be TRBD1 or TRBD2 (5 bases each). The CDR3 loop spans 13 amino acids. Germline CDR1 is MNHEY and CDR2 is SVGAGI. With 1 base removed from V and 6 bases from J, the gap between germline ends came to 10 bases. The CDR3 protein is CASSYLGDGEQYF. CDR3 DNA: TGTGCCAGCAGTTACTTGGGGGACGGCGAGCAGTACTTC.

This clonotype was seen more than once but under ten times. One end of the junction fails to match germline, which may point to a read error. This sequence joins TRBV2 and TRBJ2-7; no reliable D call. This CDR3 is 13 amino acids long. Germline V gene data show CDR1 as SNHLY and CDR2 as FYNNEI. CDR3 sequence (DNA): TGTGCCAGCAGGGAAGACATATCCTACGAGCAGTACTTC. This sequence encodes CASREDISYEQYF.

This clonotype was counted ten times or more. The V call is TRBV7-8, the J call TRBJ2-3; 15 nucleotides align to TRBD2. Germline lookup yields CDR1 SGHVS and CDR2 FQNEAQ. Unmatched junction bases numbered 4, after V lost 4 bases and J lost 5 bases. This CDR3 has 16 residues. CDR3 loop: CASSSGTSGGLDTQYF. DNA for the CDR3: TGTGCCAGCAGCTCCGGGACTAGCGGGGGGCTAGATACGCAGTATTTT.

This sequence joins TRBV7-9 and TRBJ2-4, with 11 bases identical to TRBD1. The CDR3 contains 17 residues. The germline V gene has CDR1 SEHNR and CDR2 FQNEAQ (reference sequence). The V gene end was trimmed by 7 bases and the J gene end by 4 bases; junction bases not matched to a gene: 12. Here the CDR3 reads CASTPEDRGPYKNIQYF. CDR3 coding DNA: TGTGCCAGCACCCCAGAGGACAGGGGGCCTTATAAAAACATTCAGTACTTC. The variable domain in full, completed from reference TRBV7-9 and TRBJ2-4, reads DTGVSQNPRHKITKRGQNVTFRCDPISEHNRLYWYRQTLGQGPEFLTYFQNEAQLEKSRLLSDRFSAERPKGSFSTLEIQRTEQGDSAMYLCASTPEDRGPYKNIQYFGAGTRLSVL.

This clonotype showed up just a few times. The chain links TRBV5-7 to TRBJ1-4; D not resolved. TRBV5-7 is recorded as an ORF, its role being uncertain. V was pared by 4 bases and J by 3 bases, with 16 bases between. The CDR3 contains 16 residues. The CDR3 sequence: CASSTLHLEANEKLFF. CDR3 coding DNA: TGTGCCAGCAGCACACTGCACTTGGAGGCTAATGAAAAACTGTTTTTT.